The text below deals with one TCR beta chain. The source of the sample is a study of shared T cell receptors in the human thymus. CDR1 and CDR2 from the germline V gene are SGHRS and YFSETQ. Deletions cut 0 bases from V and 4 bases from J, with 23 bases between. CDR3 length: 18 amino acids. Sequencing used immunoSEQ multiplex PCR; TCRdb keeps in-frame clones, though not all of them. The sample records almost 550,000 clones, 75% to 85% being singletons. The same data also contributed to another study, on human thymus T cells. That report notes: Thymic and blood repertoires showed apparently biased V and J gene usage.

The receptor comes from a boy under two years old with a congenital heart defect. The sample consisted of thymocytes. The V and J genes are TRBV5-1 and TRBJ2-7; tentatively, D is TRBD2 (6 bases). DNA for the CDR3: TGCGCCAGCAGCTTGGCGGGCGGGACCCCCCATTCCCCTTACGAGCAGTACTTC. It is translated as CASSLAGGTPHSPYEQYF.